The 20 T cell receptor beta chains presented below share a single source sample, sequenced in a study of T cell repertoires in cytomegalovirus infection. Their antigens remain unidentified. TCRdb recomputed calls from the reads with MiXCR, one row per CDR3 protein. The sample shows about 74,000 distinct CDR3 sequences, about 26% of them seen only once. The source was CD8+ T cells from cultured PBMCs, collected from culture after CMV antigen stimulation. The receptors come from a human donor in good health (CMV status not recorded). Some clones in this sample may be carry-over from other donors' samples.

J is TRBJ1-1 and V is TRBV6-2 or TRBV6-3; D unclear. The germline gives CDR1 MNHEY, CDR2 SVGEGT. The CDR3 length is 11 residues. The V end was cut by 0 bases, the J end by 12 bases, with 8 bases between. CDR3 bases: TGTGCCAGCAGTTACTCCGGGAACACTTTCTTT. Its translation: CASSYSGNTFF.

This clonotype was seen repeatedly, ten times or more. V is TRBV12-3 or TRBV12-4 and J is TRBJ1-1, with 8 bases aligning to TRBD1. CDR3 length equals 14 residues. The trim removed 8 bases at V and 2 bases at J, leaving 7 bases unmatched. In DNA form, the CDR3 reads TGTGCCAGCCGCCCGGGACAGGCTAACACTGAAGCTTTCTTT. Its translation: CASRPGQANTEAFF.

V and J are TRBV9 and TRBJ2-7, with 13 bases identical to TRBD2. The V and J ends lost 2 bases and 4 bases, in that order; junction bases with no gene match: 6. The germline CDR1 and CDR2 sequences are SGDLS and YYNGEE. This CDR3 comprises 16 residues. CDR3 bases: TGTGCCAGCAGCGTGAGGACTAGCGGGAGTAGGTACGAGCAGTACTTC. Translating gives CASSVRTSGSRYEQYF. Full variable domain (remainder filled in from reference TRBV9 and TRBJ2-7): DSGVTQTPKHLITATGQRVTLRCSPRSGDLSVYWYQQSLDQGLQFLIQYYNGEERAKGNILERFSAQQFPDLHSELNLSSLELGDSALYFCASSVRTSGSRYEQYFGPGTRLTVT.

The chain uses TRBV4-3 and TRBJ2-3; TRBD1 might be the D (6 bases). CDR1 and CDR2 (germline): LGHNA, YSLEER. Trimming left V 2 bases short and J 3 bases short, with 15 bases between. The CDR3 loop spans 16 amino acids. CDR3 amino acids: CASSQLLTGTTDTQYF. The CDR3 DNA sequence: TGCGCCAGCAGCCAATTGTTAACAGGGACAACAGATACGCAGTATTTT.

This chain uses TRBV6-2 or TRBV6-3 with TRBJ1-1, with TRBD1 matching 12 bases. Germline trimming cut 2 bases from V and 5 bases from J; bases unmatched to any gene: 9. This CDR3 region has 17 residues. CDR1 MNHEY and CDR2 SVGEGT come from the germline V gene. The CDR3 region has the DNA TGTGCCAGCAGTTACGCCGGGACAGGGGGCGCGGAGACTGAAGCTTTCTTT. Its protein is CASSYAGTGGAETEAFF.

The rearrangement joins TRBV30 to TRBJ1-1; D unresolved. The germline V gene has CDR1 GTSNPN and CDR2 SVGIG (reference sequence). CDR3 length: 13 amino acids. With 4 bases removed from V and 0 bases from J, the gap between germline ends came to 9 bases. For the CDR3, the DNA is TGTGCCTGGACGGTGGGCATGAACACTGAAGCTTTCTTT. Protein: CAWTVGMNTEAFF.

Only a few counts were recorded for this clonotype. This sequence joins TRBV15 and TRBJ1-2; 7 bases map to TRBD1. This CDR3 has 13 amino acids. Germline lookup yields CDR1 LNHNV and CDR2 YYDKDF (reference sequence). V lost 5 bases and J lost 3; bases outside the gene matches: 3. CDR3 in DNA: TGTGCCACCAGCGCAGGGGGAGACTATGGCTACACCTTC. This gives the protein CATSAGGDYGYTF. Together with reference TRBV15 and TRBJ1-2, the CDR3 gives the full variable domain: DAMVIQNPRYQVTQFGKPVTLSCSQTLNHNVMYWYQQKSSQAPKLLFHYYDKDFNNEADTPDNFQSRRPNTSFCFLDIRSPGLGDTAMYLCATSAGGDYGYTFGSGTRLTVV.

The chain has TRBV9 and TRBJ1-1; no clear D gene. CDR1 is SGDLS, CDR2 YYNGEE, per germline. The V and J ends lost 0 bases and 9 bases respectively, with 12 bases between them. CDR3 length: 13 amino acids. The DNA of the CDR3 is TGTGCCAGCAGCGTAGTGGCAGATCATCAAGCTTTCTTT. It specifies CASSVVADHQAFF.

This chain joins TRBV6-2 or TRBV6-3 and TRBJ2-7, with D maybe TRBD1 (6 bases). The CDR3 sequence is 14 residues long. Trimming removed 3 bases from V and 6 bases from J, with 15 bases in between. Germline CDR1 is MNHEY and CDR2 is SVGEGT. CDR3 protein: CASSYSQGIGEQYF. CDR3 sequence (DNA): TGTGCCAGCAGTTATTCCCAGGGGATCGGCGAGCAGTACTTC.

The chain links TRBV2 to TRBJ1-2, with a possible D match to TRBD1 (5 bases). With 8 bases removed from V and 2 bases from J, the gap between germline ends came to 21 bases. This CDR3 has 16 amino acids. From germline, CDR1 is SNHLY and CDR2 FYNNEI. CDR3: CASGRGWTGTNYGYTF. The CDR3 nucleotides read TGTGCCAGCGGACGGGGCTGGACGGGGACGAACTATGGCTACACCTTC.

This clonotype was observed at least ten times. V gene TRBV7-2 combines with J gene TRBJ2-3; 7 bases align to TRBD1. The CDR3 contains 13 residues. Trimming cost V 0 bases and J 10 bases; bases outside gene matches: 4. CDR1 and CDR2 (germline): SGHTA, FQGNSA. The CDR3 reads CASSLARQGSQYF. CDR3 in DNA: TGTGCCAGCAGCTTAGCGAGACAGGGTTCGCAGTATTTT.

This clonotype came up a few times. The chain employs TRBV4-3 and TRBJ2-1; 7 nucleotides align to TRBD2. The junction had 2 bases not matched to a gene; V was cut back by 0 bases and J by 0 bases. The V gene's germline CDR1 is LGHNA and CDR2 YSLEER. CDR3 length: 16 amino acids. CDR3 residues: CASSQDPGGSYNEQFF. DNA of the CDR3: TGCGCCAGCAGCCAAGATCCGGGGGGCTCCTACAATGAGCAGTTCTTC.

This clonotype has just one count. This sequence joins TRBV20-1 and TRBJ1-1, with D perhaps TRBD1 (5 bases). The CDR3 covers 13 residues. The V gene lost 3 bases and the J gene lost 6 bases, with 14 bases spanning the gap. Germline-derived CDR1 and CDR2 are DFQATT and SNEGSKA (reference sequence). The CDR3 region has the DNA TGCAGTGCTAGGCGCAGGGTTAAATCTGAAGCTTTCTTT. It codes for CSARRRVKSEAFF.

The chain recombines TRBV19 with TRBJ2-2; 7 nucleotides align to TRBD2. The CDR3 consists of 15 residues. The V gene end was trimmed by 1 base and the J gene end by 7 bases; junction bases not matched to a gene: 6. Germline CDR1 is LNHDA and CDR2 is SQIVND (reference sequence). This CDR3 is CASSIVRESVGELFF. The CDR3 DNA reads TGTGCCAGTAGTATAGTGCGGGAGTCTGTCGGGGAGCTGTTTTTT. Using reference TRBV19 and TRBJ2-2 for the parts outside the CDR3, the full variable domain is DGGITQSPKYLFRKEGQNVTLSCEQNLNHDAMYWYRQDPGQGLRLIYYSQIVNDFQKGDIAEGYSVSREKKESFPLTVTSAQKNPTAFYLCASSIVRESVGELFFGEGSRLTVL.

This clonotype was detected many times. The gene calls are TRBV6-2 or TRBV6-3 and TRBJ2-1, with D possibly being TRBD2 (7 bases). This CDR3 contains 12 residues. CDR1 and CDR2 from the germline V gene are MNHEY and SVGEGT. V was shortened by 8 bases and J by 8 bases, with 13 bases between the two germline ends. CDR3 loop: CASGGAWDEQFF. CDR3 coding DNA: TGTGCCAGCGGGGGGGCCTGGGATGAGCAGTTCTTC.

CDR3 amino acids: CASSLGEGAEAFF. DNA of the CDR3: TGTGCCAGCAGCTTAGGGGAGGGCGCCGAAGCTTTCTTT. The chain employs TRBV7-9 and TRBJ1-1, with D unclear. V was trimmed by 1 base and J by 8 bases, leaving 11 bases between them. The CDR3 is 13 residues long. Germline CDR1 and CDR2: SEHNR and FQNEAQ (reference sequence).

V usage is TRBV7-4 and J usage is TRBJ2-7; a weak D match, TRBD1 (6 bases). With 5 bases removed from V and 2 bases from J, the gap between germline ends came to 10 bases. CDR1 is SGHVT, CDR2 SQSDAQ, per germline. The CDR3 is made up of 13 amino acids. In nucleotides, the CDR3 is TGTGCCAGCAGCACGGACAGCACCTACGAGCAGTACTTC. It codes for CASSTDSTYEQYF. Variable domain in full (rest from reference TRBV7-4 and TRBJ2-7): GAGVSQSPRYKVAKRGRDVALRCDSISGHVTLYWYRQTLGQGSEVLTYSQSDAQRDKSGRPSGRFSAERPERSVSTLKIQRTEQGDSAVYLCASSTDSTYEQYFGPGTRLTVT.

The chain carries TRBV6-2 or TRBV6-3 and TRBJ2-1; D is tentatively TRBD1 or TRBD2 (5 bases each). Looked up from germline, CDR1 is MNHEY and CDR2 is SVGEGT. V shed 10 bases and J shed 7 bases, with 20 bases lying between them. This CDR3 region has 14 residues. The CDR3 protein is CATTGTGAWNEQFF. CDR3 sequence (DNA): TGTGCCACCACCGGGACCGGTGCTTGGAATGAGCAGTTCTTC.

Ten or more counts support this clonotype. The V and J genes are TRBV7-9 and TRBJ1-5; a possible D gene is TRBD1 (5 bases). The V end was cut by 5 bases, the J end by 6 bases, with 14 bases between. CDR3 length: 14 residues. Germline loops: CDR1 SEHNR, CDR2 FQNEAQ (reference sequence). CDR3 region: CASSPGGAGQPQHF. The CDR3 DNA sequence: TGTGCCAGCAGCCCAGGCGGGGCAGGTCAGCCCCAGCATTTT.

Only a few counts were recorded for this clonotype. The genes are TRBV7-6 and TRBJ2-7; 10 bases align to TRBD1. This CDR3 is 15 amino acids long. CDR1 and CDR2 from the germline V gene are SGHVS and FNYEAQ. The V and J ends lost 6 bases and 6 bases, in that order; junction bases with no gene match: 11. CDR3 residues: CASSSNSGTGVEQYF. The CDR3 nucleotides are TGTGCCAGCAGTTCAAACTCCGGGACAGGGGTCGAGCAGTACTTC.